These T cell receptor beta chains were read from a single sample in a study of cytomegalovirus exposure and HLA in healthy donors. Profiling relied on immunoSEQ multiplex PCR, and the TCRdb table lists in-frame clones only, not all of them. The repertoire includes 90,000 to 130,000 clones, nearly 97% of them detected once, and 0.67% sits in the top ten. Specimen: PBMCs. The receptors come from a woman in her late teens or twenties in good health and CMV-seronegative. Each CDR3 is given with its conserved first and last residue. Each record gives: V gene, D gene, J gene, clone size, CDR3 protein, CDR3 DNA. The D gene is left open where the match is weak. The size entry is marked missing in some rows and otherwise reads once, few, many or a size class.

v_gene: TRBV9; d_gene: TRBD1; j_gene: TRBJ1-1; abundance: .; CDR3aa: CASSPWTGMNTEAFF; CDR3nt: TGTGCCAGCAGCCCCTGGACAGGCATGAACACTGAAGCTTTCTTT
v_gene: TRBV7-8; d_gene: .; j_gene: TRBJ2-7; abundance: .; CDR3aa: CASRPSRGAHEQYF; CDR3nt: TGTGCCTCCAGACCCTCCAGGGGGGCCCACGAGCAGTACTTC
v_gene: TRBV7-9; d_gene: TRBD1; j_gene: TRBJ2-2; abundance: .; CDR3aa: CASSPGTGVGAGELFF; CDR3nt: TGTGCCAGCAGCCCCGGGACAGGGGTCGGCGCCGGGGAGCTGTTTTTT
v_gene: TRBV25-1; d_gene: TRBD2; j_gene: TRBJ2-5; abundance: .; CDR3aa: CASSESTGLAGQETQYF; CDR3nt: TGTGCCAGCAGTGAATCGACTGGACTAGCGGGGCAAGAGACCCAGTACTTC
v_gene: TRBV28; d_gene: TRBD1; j_gene: TRBJ2-7; abundance: .; CDR3aa: CASSSSGTGLHEQYF; CDR3nt: TGTGCCAGCAGTTCCTCCGGGACAGGGCTCCACGAGCAGTACTTC
v_gene: TRBV5-1; d_gene: TRBD1; j_gene: TRBJ1-3; abundance: .; CDR3aa: CASRPQGGGNTIYF; CDR3nt: TGCGCCAGCAGACCCCAGGGGGGAGGAAACACCATATATTTT
v_gene: TRBV19; d_gene: .; j_gene: TRBJ2-1; abundance: .; CDR3aa: CASSIAQLYNEQFF; CDR3nt: TGTGCCAGTAGTATCGCACAGCTGTACAATGAGCAGTTCTTC
v_gene: TRBV7-9; d_gene: .; j_gene: TRBJ2-3; abundance: .; CDR3aa: CASSLLRGGTSTDTQYF; CDR3nt: TGTGCCAGCAGCTTACTACGCGGGGGCACTAGCACAGATACGCAGTATTTT
v_gene: TRBV7-9; d_gene: TRBD2; j_gene: TRBJ2-7; abundance: once; CDR3aa: CASSSPLAGGEFLYEQYF; CDR3nt: TGTGCCAGCAGCTCCCCACTAGCGGGGGGTGAATTTCTCTACGAGCAGTACTTC
v_gene: TRBV5-6; d_gene: TRBD1; j_gene: TRBJ2-1; abundance: .; CDR3aa: CASSYDRDNEQFF; CDR3nt: TGTGCCAGCAGTTACGACAGGGACAATGAGCAGTTCTTC
v_gene: TRBV4-3; d_gene: TRBD1; j_gene: TRBJ2-7; abundance: .; CDR3aa: CASSYAGTAYEQYF; CDR3nt: TGCGCCAGCAGCTACGCCGGGACAGCCTACGAGCAGTACTTC
v_gene: TRBV7-9; d_gene: .; j_gene: TRBJ1-1; abundance: .; CDR3aa: CASRITRIGDTEAFF; CDR3nt: TGTGCCAGCAGAATTACAAGGATCGGGGACACTGAAGCTTTCTTT
v_gene: TRBV18; d_gene: .; j_gene: TRBJ1-6; abundance: .; CDR3aa: CASSPSGGNSPLHF; CDR3nt: TGTGCCAGCTCACCATCGGGGGGGAATTCACCCCTCCACTTT
v_gene: TRBV5-4; d_gene: .; j_gene: TRBJ1-1; abundance: .; CDR3aa: CASSFEALNTEAFF; CDR3nt: TGTGCCAGCAGCTTTGAGGCTCTGAACACTGAAGCTTTCTTT
v_gene: TRBV6-1; d_gene: .; j_gene: TRBJ1-6; abundance: once; CDR3aa: CASSEVGRWDSPLHF; CDR3nt: TGTGCCAGCAGTGAAGTGGGCAGATGGGATTCACCCCTCCACTTT
v_gene: TRBV7-9; d_gene: .; j_gene: TRBJ1-4; abundance: .; CDR3aa: CASSLVAASTNEKLFF; CDR3nt: TGTGCCAGCAGCTTAGTAGCCGCGTCAACTAATGAAAAACTGTTTTTT